This T cell receptor (beta chain) stems from a study of blood T cell repertoires in COVID-19. Study overall: Samples representing acute and convalescent COVID-19 were sourced from the United States, Italy and Spain. Sources were T cells, B-cell-depleted T cells, or PBMCs; the material itself was cDNA or gDNA.

Under the authors' procedure: From reference gene primer amplification, estimates of nucleated cell counts were derived. This table comes from immunoSEQ multiplex PCR, and its TCRdb copy is limited to in-frame clones, with some not included. Clonal size and the V and J genes are those of that table, whereas D and trimming came from the DNA. In the table there are about 280,000 clones, 87% of which are singletons. Germline CDR1 is KGHSH and CDR2 is LQKENI. Unmatched junction bases numbered 11, after V lost 5 bases and J lost 1 base. The CDR3 spans 18 residues. This clonotype was obtained from a woman aged 45-60 years who had recovered from COVID-19. Sequenced material: peripheral blood. The rearrangement uses TRBV18 and TRBJ1-5, with 10 bases that match TRBD1. The CDR3 nucleotides read TGTGCCAGCTCAGTGATAACCGGGACAGGGGCCAGCAATCAGCCCCAGCATTTT. Residues: CASSVITGTGASNQPQHF. Based on the CDR3 plus reference TRBV18 and TRBJ1-5, the full variable domain is NAGVMQNPRHLVRRRGQEARLRCSPMKGHSHVYWYRQLPEEGLKFMVYLQKENIIDESGMPKERFSAEFPKEGPSILRIQQVVRGDSAAYFCASSVITGTGASNQPQHFGDGTRLSIL.